This T cell receptor beta chain was captured in a study of CD8+ T cells in alopecia areata. Points from the study as a whole: In scalp and blood during tofacitinib, many expanded lesional clones persisted. The treated group had a single nonresponder, limiting CD8+ expansion-response conclusions.

Stated treatment: oral pan-JAK inhibitor, 5-10 mg twice daily. CD4+ and CD8+ T cells were sorted from PBMCs. Sequencing relied on a cDNA template that was reverse transcribed from extracted RNA. The method was immunoSEQ multiplex PCR; TCRdb's version includes in-frame clones alone and lacks a portion of them. There are about 160,000 clones in the sample; 65% occur only once, and more than 0.7% lies in the top ten. Trimming took 3 bases from V and 4 from J; bases not matched to a gene: 4. The germline gives CDR1 SEHNR, CDR2 FQNEAQ (reference sequence). The CDR3 has 15 residues. About this clone itself: Its antigen is currently unknown.

Sequencing was performed on CD4+ T cells sorted from blood, taken at week 4, from a patient treated with tofacitinib. The chain couples TRBV7-9 to TRBJ2-2; 8 bases align to TRBD1. The clonotype comes from a human donor with alopecia areata. The CDR3, as DNA: TGTGCCAGCAGCTTTGGGACAGGCGGCACCGGGGAGCTGTTTTTT. Amino acids: CASSFGTGGTGELFF.